The 20 T cell receptor beta chains below were found in one sample sequenced in a study of regulatory T cells in long-lasting Graves disease. Assembly of TCR beta libraries relied on iRepertoire HTBI primers together with Arm-PCR of CDR3 regions. TCRdb reanalysed the multiplex PCR reads using MiXCR and keeps one entry per CDR3 protein. The sample consists of 350,000 to 450,000 distinct CDR3 sequences, 14% to 15% of them appearing once. As for time point: newly diagnosed GD, antithyroid drugs for less than 3 months. Construction of the TCR library relied on RNA isolated from PBMCs. The sample was also reused in another study, on T cells in Graves' hyperthyroidism and ophthalmopathy.

The source material was peripheral blood mononuclear cells (PBMCs), sampled at new diagnosis, from a patient treated with antithyroid drugs. The receptors originated from a woman between 25 and 40 years old with Graves disease.

This clonotype was found a few times. This chain uses TRBV18 with TRBJ2-3; possible D gene TRBD2, 5 bases. V lost 6 bases, J lost 10 bases, and 14 bases lay in between. The germline CDR1 and CDR2 sequences are KGHSH and LQKENI. The CDR3 is 12 residues long. The CDR3 spells CASSLDGIAQYF. The CDR3 coding sequence is TGTGCCAGCTCTTTGGACGGGATCGCGCAGTATTTT.

The gene calls are TRBV9 and TRBJ2-1; 7 bases fit TRBD2. CDR3 length: 17 residues. The germline gives CDR1 SGDLS, CDR2 YYNGEE. With V trimmed by 4 bases and J by 2 bases, 12 bases remained unmatched. CDR3 in amino acids: CASSLSWRGRAYNEQFF. The CDR3 DNA follows: TGTGCCAGCAGCCTATCGTGGAGAGGGAGGGCCTACAATGAGCAGTTCTTC.

To note about this clonotype: This may come from a read error, since a much larger clone is one base off. The chain has TRBV30 and TRBJ1-5; TRBD1 might be the D (5 bases). Germline V gene data show CDR1 as GTSNPN and CDR2 as SVGIG (reference sequence). Deletions cut 3 bases from V and 6 bases from J, with 15 bases between. The CDR3 loop spans 14 amino acids. CDR3 in DNA: TGTGCCTGGAGGGAGACGGGGCCCAGTCAGCCCCAGCATTTT. Protein: CAWRETGPSQPQHF. The full variable domain, its missing parts supplied by reference TRBV30 and TRBJ1-5, is SQTIHQWPATLVQPVGSPLSLECTVEGTSNPNLYWYRQAAGRGLQLLFYSVGIGQISSEVPQNLSASRPQDRQFILSSKKLLLSDSGFYLCAWRETGPSQPQHFGDGTRLSIL.

This clonotype showed up many times. V is TRBV6-1 and J is TRBJ2-7, with a tentative D call TRBD1 (6 bases). The CDR3 is 14 amino acids. The V gene lost 6 bases and the J gene lost 3 bases, with 15 bases spanning the gap. Germline V lookup: CDR1 MNHNS, CDR2 SASEGT. The CDR3 is CASSTPGQSYEQYF. In DNA form, the CDR3 reads TGTGCCAGCAGCACCCCCGGACAGAGCTACGAGCAGTACTTC.

Concerning this clonotype itself: With a much larger clone just one base away, this may be a read error. The chain carries TRBV28 and TRBJ2-1, with 11 bases matching TRBD2. The DNA end is more similar to TRBJ2-5, so the J call may be wrong. Germline CDR1 and CDR2: MDHEN and SYDVKM. The CDR3 consists of 18 residues. CDR3 amino acids: CASSYGAIAGGRGETQYF. CDR3 nucleotides: TGTGCCAGCAGTTATGGGGCTATAGCGGGAGGGCGAGGGGAGACCCAGTACTTC.

This clonotype was observed a few times. The V gene is TRBV27, the J gene TRBJ2-5; 8 bases line up with TRBD2. Germline-derived CDR1 and CDR2 are MNHEY and SMNVEV (reference sequence). There are 15 residues in the CDR3. V lost 8 bases, J lost 4 bases, and 12 bases stayed unmatched. This CDR3 is CASRITAGALETQYF. In DNA form, the CDR3 reads TGTGCCAGCCGTATCACAGCGGGAGCTTTAGAGACCCAGTACTTC.

This clonotype was observed many times. V usage is TRBV27 and J usage is TRBJ2-7; the D gene is possibly TRBD1 (6 bases). Trimming cost V 6 bases and J 5 bases, with 20 bases left between them. CDR1 is MNHEY and CDR2 is SMNVEV in the germline V gene (reference sequence). This CDR3 comprises 15 residues. CDR3 coding DNA: TGTGCCAGCAGCCCCAGTGGGCAGGGGTTGCACGAGCAGTACTTC. This translates into CASSPSGQGLHEQYF.

This clonotype has a handful of counts. The J gene is TRBJ2-3, the V gene TRBV20-1; 7 nucleotides agree with TRBD1. The V segment lost 0 bases and the J segment 0 bases; nucleotides outside the gene matches: 6. The CDR3 covers 16 residues. Germline values: CDR1 DFQATT, CDR2 SNEGSKA (reference sequence). CDR3 loop: CSARDSGQISTDTQYF. In nucleotides, the CDR3 is TGCAGTGCTAGAGATTCGGGACAGATAAGCACAGATACGCAGTATTTT.

This clonotype appeared a few times. The gene calls are TRBV6-2 or TRBV6-3 and TRBJ2-1, with D possibly TRBD2 on 5 matching bases. This CDR3 region has 16 residues. V dropped 6 bases and J dropped 0 bases, with 15 bases sitting between them. CDR1 is MNHEY and CDR2 is SVGEGT in the germline V gene. This CDR3 reads CASRTLSGSSYNEQFF. CDR3 nucleotide sequence: TGTGCCAGCAGAACCCTCAGCGGAAGCTCCTACAATGAGCAGTTCTTC.

As for this clonotype: With only one base between it and a far larger clone, this is likely a read error. In nucleotides, the CDR3 is TGTGCCAGCAGTTATGGGGCCGCCCATCGGCCCCAGCATTTT. This translates into CASSYGAAHRPQHF. V is TRBV6-4 and J is TRBJ1-5; D perhaps matches TRBD1 (5 bases). The CDR3 runs to 14 residues. V was pared by 5 bases and J by 9 bases, with 17 bases between. In germline, CDR1 is MRHNA, CDR2 SNTAGT.

In its sample, this clonotype was seen many times. V usage is TRBV9 and J usage is TRBJ1-5; D gene ambiguous. V was pared by 2 bases and J by 0 bases, with 3 bases between. This CDR3 region has 13 residues. CDR1 is SGDLS and CDR2 is YYNGEE in the germline V gene. The CDR3 loop is CASSVGSNQPQHF. Written as DNA, the CDR3 is TGTGCCAGCAGCGTCGGTAGCAATCAGCCCCAGCATTTT.

This clonotype was seen only a few times. The rearrangement joins TRBV19 to TRBJ2-5; TRBD2 matches 13 bases. This CDR3 has 14 amino acids. Losses at the gene ends were 9 bases for V and 5 bases for J; bases not matched to a gene: 6. Germline assignment: CDR1 LNHDA and CDR2 SQIVND (reference sequence). The CDR3 protein is CASSGLAGMETQYF. CDR3 DNA sequence: TGTGCCAGCTCGGGACTAGCGGGAATGGAGACCCAGTACTTC.

This clonotype was observed at least ten times. CDR3 amino acids: CSASRSDEQFF. Here the CDR3 DNA reads TGCAGCGCGAGTAGGAGCGATGAGCAGTTCTTC. This rearrangement joins TRBV29-1 to TRBJ2-1, with D unresolved. V shed 7 bases and J shed 8 bases, with 12 bases lying between them. There are 11 residues in the CDR3. Germline CDR1 reads SQVTM; CDR2 reads ANQGSEA.

This clonotype has more than one count but fewer than ten. The genes are TRBV4-1 and TRBJ2-1; no reliable D call. Germline V gene data show CDR1 as MGHRA and CDR2 as YSYEKL. V lost 4 bases to trimming and J lost 1 base, with 14 bases between them. The CDR3 runs to 16 residues. The CDR3 bases are TGCGCCAGCAGCCCCTTTGGGCGCTTTTCCTACAATGAGCAGTTCTTC. It specifies CASSPFGRFSYNEQFF.

Many counts were recorded for this clonotype. The chain combines TRBV6-2 or TRBV6-3 with TRBJ2-1; 7 bases fit TRBD2. V shed 5 bases and J 15 bases; nucleotides not matched to a gene: 7. The CDR3 has 11 residues. Germline loops: CDR1 MNHEY, CDR2 SVGEGT. Written as DNA, the CDR3 is TGTGCCAGCAGTGAACTGGCGGGGGTGTTCTTC. This encodes CASSELAGVFF.

J is TRBJ2-1 and V is TRBV25-1; possibly TRBD2 for D (5 bases). Per germline, CDR1 MGHDK and CDR2 SYGVNS. This CDR3 comprises 15 residues. V was trimmed by 4 bases and J by 7 bases, leaving 17 bases between them. The CDR3 is CASSARTGNTNEQFF. The CDR3 DNA sequence: TGTGCCAGCAGTGCTAGGACTGGGAACACTAATGAGCAGTTCTTC.

The V gene is TRBV6-2 or TRBV6-3, the J gene TRBJ2-3, with D tentatively TRBD2 (5 bases). The CDR3 covers 15 residues. The germline V gene encodes CDR1 MNHEY and CDR2 SVGEGT. V lost 2 bases, J lost 15 bases, and 24 bases lay in between. DNA of the CDR3: TGTGCCAGCAGTTACCCCACTCTAGCTGGCGGTCGAACCTATTTT. Residues: CASSYPTLAGGRTYF.

This chain joins TRBV6-1 and TRBJ2-7; 7 nucleotides agree with TRBD1. Per the germline V gene, CDR1 is MNHNS and CDR2 is SASEGT. V lost 1 base and J lost 1; bases outside the gene matches: 4. This CDR3 spans 15 amino acids. CDR3 coding DNA: TGTGCCAGCAGTGAAGACTCCAGGGGGTCCTACGAGCAGTACTTC. This sequence encodes CASSEDSRGSYEQYF.

This clonotype was observed a handful of times. The J gene is TRBJ2-2, the V gene TRBV20-1; D gene unclear. Germline CDR1 DFQATT, CDR2 SNEGSKA (reference sequence). With 1 base removed from V and 7 bases from J, the gap between germline ends came to 13 bases. The CDR3 is 14 residues long. Written as DNA, the CDR3 is TGCAGTGCTAGAGTTACTTTGTGGGGCGGGGAGCTGTTTTTT. Encoded protein: CSARVTLWGGELFF.

This sequence joins TRBV14 and TRBJ2-1, with no clear D. Germline V gene sequence: CDR1 SGHDN, CDR2 FVKESK. V was clipped by 9 bases and J by 8 bases, with 14 bases between them. This CDR3 has 12 amino acids. CDR3 sequence reads: CASSGPWDEQFF. The CDR3 nucleotides are TGTGCCAGTTCCGGGCCCTGGGATGAGCAGTTCTTC. Filled out from reference TRBV14 and TRBJ2-1, the complete variable domain reads EAGVTQFPSHSVIEKGQTVTLRCDPISGHDNLYWYRRVMGKEIKFLLHFVKESKQDESGMPNNRFLAERTGGTYSTLKVQPAELEDSGVYFCASSGPWDEQFFGPGTRLTVL.